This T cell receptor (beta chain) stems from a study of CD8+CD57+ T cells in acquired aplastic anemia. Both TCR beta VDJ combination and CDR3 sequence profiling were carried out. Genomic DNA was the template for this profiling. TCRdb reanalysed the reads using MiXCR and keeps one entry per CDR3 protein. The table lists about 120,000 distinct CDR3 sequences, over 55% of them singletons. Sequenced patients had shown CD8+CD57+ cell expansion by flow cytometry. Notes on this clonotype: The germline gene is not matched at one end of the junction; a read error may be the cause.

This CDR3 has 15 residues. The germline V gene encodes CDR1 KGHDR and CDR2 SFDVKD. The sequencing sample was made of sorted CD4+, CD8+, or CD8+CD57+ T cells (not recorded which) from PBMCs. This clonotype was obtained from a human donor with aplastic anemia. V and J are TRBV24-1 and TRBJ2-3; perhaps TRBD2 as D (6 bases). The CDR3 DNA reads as TGTGCCAGCAGTTTGGTGTGGGAGGGCACAGATACGCAGTATTTT. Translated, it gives CASSLVWEGTDTQYF.